This T cell receptor (beta chain) is from a study of response to subunit inactivated influenza vaccine. Study-level points and caveats: Few new T cells, the authors suggested, are recruited by each seasonal influenza vaccination.

CDR3 length: 16 amino acids. V shed 4 bases, J shed 5 bases, and the junction held 10 bases outside the gene matches. Germline V gene data show CDR1 as MNHEY and CDR2 as SVGAGI. This clonotype has more than one count but fewer than ten. Its antigen is currently unknown. TCRdb passed the RT-PCR reads through MiXCR, listing each CDR3 protein once. The data show roughly 500,000 distinct CDR3 sequences, about 25% seen once. The V gene is TRBV6-5, the J gene TRBJ2-1, with TRBD2 matching over 8 bases. This clonotype originated in a man aged 45-65 years who received an inactivated influenza vaccine. The sample was CD4+ T cells sorted from PBMCs, taken around 5 days after vaccination. This CDR3 is CASSWGSGSSHNEQFF. The CDR3 coding sequence is TGTGCCAGCAGTTGGGGGAGCGGGAGTTCGCACAATGAGCAGTTCTTC.